This T cell receptor beta chain came from a study of shared clonotypes between healthy human individuals. On the study more broadly: Aged between 18 and 49, the donors were a couple of women and three men.

Researchers divided each subset's genomic DNA evenly across several immunoSEQ plates. Method: immunoSEQ multiplex PCR; TCRdb's copy keeps in-frame clones and lacks some. The data hold about 2 million clones, with approximately 95% observed a single time. The V gene lost 2 bases and the J gene lost 5 bases, with 21 bases spanning the gap. Germline assignment: CDR1 SNHLY and CDR2 FYNNEI. This CDR3 is 17 amino acids long. Naive CD8 cells, CD45RO-negative and positively selected for CCR7, excluded terminally differentiated effector memory CD45RA+ cells. The study enrolled healthy HIV-negative adults without recent acute infections or vaccinations as donors.

J is TRBJ1-2 and V is TRBV2; D possibly corresponds to TRBD1 (6 bases). Sequencing used naive CD8+ T cells sorted from blood. The TCR sequence derives from a man aged 18 to 30 in good health. CDR3 DNA: TGTGCCAGCAGTGAAAGGGAAGGGGGGAGCGGGATTTATGGCTACACCTTC. Its translation: CASSEREGGSGIYGYTF.